These 16 T cell receptor beta chains were all obtained from the same sample, sequenced in a study of T cell repertoires in cytomegalovirus infection. TCRdb processed the reads anew with MiXCR; each CDR3 protein has one entry. The sample holds about 570,000 distinct CDR3 sequences, about 39% seen once. These receptors have no known antigen. Source: cultured PBMCs, taken from culture after CMV antigen stimulation. These receptors all come from a human donor in good health (CMV status not recorded). Some clones in this sample may be carry-over from other donors' samples.

V usage is TRBV20-1 and J usage is TRBJ2-1; no definite D call. The germline CDR1 and CDR2 sequences are DFQATT and SNEGSKA (reference sequence). This CDR3 is built from 11 residues. The ends were cut back, 4 bases at V and 8 bases at J, with 9 bases in the middle. The CDR3 coding sequence is TGCAGTGCTATCGTGCGGTATGAGCAGTTCTTC. This gives the protein CSAIVRYEQFF.

The rearrangement uses TRBV5-6 and TRBJ2-7, with D perhaps TRBD2 (6 bases). Germline CDR1 is SGHDT and CDR2 is YYEEEE. V dropped 5 bases and J dropped 0 bases, with 12 bases sitting between them. The CDR3 has 14 amino acids. The CDR3 sequence is CASRRRGSSYEQYF. In nucleotides, the CDR3 is TGTGCCAGCAGGCGCCGGGGGAGCTCCTACGAGCAGTACTTC.

The chain joins TRBV6-5 to TRBJ1-1; D remains ambiguous. Germline values: CDR1 MNHEY, CDR2 SVGAGI. The CDR3 contains 14 residues. V lost 6 bases and J lost 4, with 15 bases in between. CDR3 coding DNA: TGTGCCAGCAGCCAACAGACCCTGGGCACTGAAGCTTTCTTT. It codes for CASSQQTLGTEAFF.

The chain links TRBV7-6 to TRBJ2-7, with TRBD2 matching over 12 bases. The CDR3 spans 16 residues. CDR1 and CDR2 (germline): SGHVS, FNYEAQ. The V segment lost 4 bases and the J segment 7 bases; nucleotides outside the gene matches: 11. The CDR3 loop reads CASSSSGGLAGQEQYF. Here the CDR3 DNA reads TGTGCCAGCAGCTCCTCCGGGGGACTAGCGGGCCAAGAGCAGTACTTC.

CDR3 DNA sequence: TGTGCCAGCAGCTTTGAGGTCCCCGGAACAGATACGCAGTATTTT. It yields the protein CASSFEVPGTDTQYF. This chain uses TRBV7-6 with TRBJ2-3; D is unclear. The V end lost 3 bases, the J end lost 3 bases, and 13 bases lay between the germline ends. This CDR3 has 15 residues. Germline lookup yields CDR1 SGHVS and CDR2 FNYEAQ.

The chain recombines TRBV19 with TRBJ2-7, with 9 bases that match TRBD2. V lost 1 base and J lost 2; bases outside the gene matches: 3. Germline V lookup: CDR1 LNHDA, CDR2 SQIVND (reference sequence). This CDR3 is built from 15 residues. CDR3: CASSIGAGGPYEQYF. Written as DNA, the CDR3 is TGTGCCAGTAGTATAGGCGCGGGGGGGCCCTACGAGCAGTACTTC. Complete variable domain (other parts from reference TRBV19 and TRBJ2-7): DGGITQSPKYLFRKEGQNVTLSCEQNLNHDAMYWYRQDPGQGLRLIYYSQIVNDFQKGDIAEGYSVSREKKESFPLTVTSAQKNPTAFYLCASSIGAGGPYEQYFGPGTRLTVT.

A few counts support this clonotype. The chain links TRBV7-2 to TRBJ2-7; D tentatively fits TRBD1 or TRBD2 (5 bases each). V was cut by 2 bases and J by 3 bases, with 14 bases left in between. Germline CDR1 SGHTA, CDR2 FQGNSA. The CDR3 is 15 amino acids. The CDR3 region has the DNA TGTGCCAGCAGCTTATCGGGGCAGGTAATCTACGAGCAGTACTTC. Encoded protein: CASSLSGQVIYEQYF.

This clonotype has only a few counts. The chain uses TRBV18 and TRBJ2-3, with 7 bases lining up with TRBD1. CDR1 is KGHSH, CDR2 LQKENI, per germline. This CDR3 has 13 amino acids. The V segment lost 10 bases and the J segment 1 base; nucleotides outside the gene matches: 5. The CDR3 loop reads CATTGVGTDTQYF. The CDR3 DNA follows: TGTGCCACCACAGGGGTGGGCACAGATACGCAGTATTTT. Complete variable domain (other parts from reference TRBV18 and TRBJ2-3): NAGVMQNPRHLVRRRGQEARLRCSPMKGHSHVYWYRQLPEEGLKFMVYLQKENIIDESGMPKERFSAEFPKEGPSILRIQQVVRGDSAAYFCATTGVGTDTQYFGPGTRLTVL.

This chain uses TRBV5-1 with TRBJ2-7; the match to TRBD1 covers 7 bases. J gave up 2 bases and V 3 bases, and 8 bases lay outside the gene matches. CDR1 and CDR2 (germline): SGHRS, YFSETQ. CDR3 size: 15 residues. In nucleotides, the CDR3 is TGCGCCAGCAGCTCCTCGGGACAGATAGCCTACGAGCAGTACTTC. Residues: CASSSSGQIAYEQYF.

Many counts were recorded for this clonotype. This sequence joins TRBV7-6 and TRBJ2-7; 9 bases match TRBD2. CDR1 is SGHVS, CDR2 FNYEAQ, per germline. The CDR3 runs 15 residues. J lost 2 bases, V lost 1 base, and 3 bases had no gene match. CDR3 sequence (DNA): TGTGCCAGCAGCTTAGAAGCGGGAGGAACCTACGAGCAGTACTTC. Its protein is CASSLEAGGTYEQYF. The complete variable domain, with remaining parts taken from reference TRBV7-6 and TRBJ2-7, reads GAGVSQSPRYKVTKRGQDVALRCDPISGHVSLYWYRQALGQGPEFLTYFNYEAQQDKSGLPNDRFSAERPEGSISTLTIQRTEQRDSAMYRCASSLEAGGTYEQYFGPGTRLTVT.

This clonotype was seen more than once but under ten times. The chain uses TRBV7-4 and TRBJ1-3; 7 bases are a match to TRBD1. J was trimmed by 0 bases and V by 4 bases; bases with no gene match: 18. The CDR3 is 20 amino acids. Germline V gene data show CDR1 as SGHVT and CDR2 as SQSDAQ. Here the CDR3 DNA reads TGTGCCAGCAGCTCTCCAGGGGGACTTATTAACTTAGGCTCTGGAAACACCATATATTTT. This sequence encodes CASSSPGGLINLGSGNTIYF.

The J gene is TRBJ2-1, the V gene TRBV6-2 or TRBV6-3, with D hard to call. The germline V gene encodes CDR1 MNHEY and CDR2 SVGEGT. The CDR3 totals 14 residues. V gave up 6 bases and J gave up 9 bases, with 18 bases separating them. The CDR3 region is CASRSHVQDAEQFF. As DNA, the CDR3 is TGTGCCAGCAGATCACACGTCCAGGATGCTGAGCAGTTCTTC.

To note about this clonotype: This may be a read error, as it is one base from a much larger clone. The rearrangement links TRBV10-3 to TRBJ2-2; D unclear. V lost 6 bases and J lost 2, with 1 base in between. Germline CDR1 and CDR2: ENHRY and SYGVKD. This CDR3 is 11 amino acids long. CDR3 protein: CAISNTGELFF. The CDR3 nucleotides read TGTGCCATCAGCAACACCGGGGAGCTGTTTTTT.

This clonotype was detected only a few times. J is TRBJ2-2 and V is TRBV7-6; D remains ambiguous. Germline V CDR1 and CDR2: SGHVS, FNYEAQ. This CDR3 spans 16 amino acids. Trimming removed 2 bases from V and 0 bases from J, with 10 bases in between. This CDR3 is CASSLTVQPNTGELFF. The CDR3 DNA reads TGTGCCAGCAGCTTAACAGTACAGCCGAACACCGGGGAGCTGTTTTTT.

V gene TRBV6-5 combines with J gene TRBJ2-5; 7 nucleotides align to TRBD1. Looked up from germline, CDR1 is MNHEY and CDR2 is SVGAGI. The CDR3 contains 16 residues. Trimming took 0 bases from V and 3 from J; bases not matched to a gene: 7. The CDR3 region is CASSYSTGTVEETQYF. Written as DNA, the CDR3 is TGTGCCAGCAGTTACTCGACCGGGACAGTGGAAGAGACCCAGTACTTC.

V gene TRBV7-9 combines with J gene TRBJ2-5; tentatively, D is TRBD1 (6 bases). The CDR3 has 15 amino acids. Germline loops: CDR1 SEHNR, CDR2 FQNEAQ (reference sequence). V was trimmed by 5 bases and J by 5 bases, leaving 18 bases between them. CDR3 sequence reads: CASSLNQGFDETQYF. The CDR3 DNA sequence: TGTGCCAGCAGCCTAAATCAGGGGTTTGACGAGACCCAGTACTTC.